This TCR beta chain came from a study of T-cell reconstitution after alpha-beta-depleted transplantation in children (dated by TCRdb to 2015 to 2016). For the wider study: Using TCR repertoire profiling, the study quantitatively followed how T-cell immune reconstitution unfolded in children after TCRalphabeta/CD19-depleted allogeneic hematopoietic cell transplantation.

Libraries were prepared through PCR. The sequencing machine was an Illumina HiSeq 2500. Molecular barcoding was employed in the preparation of TCR libraries, with unique molecular identifiers being used to normalize TCRbeta repertoire quantification. The public reads were reanalyzed by TCRdb: fastp trimming at Q25, MiXCR alignment, in-frame beta chains only. Rows with a matching CDR3 protein are joined into one entry that keeps the most common DNA and genes. In all, the sample holds about 110,000 distinct CDR3 sequences, and 10% of those were seen once. Around 35% of the sample goes to the ten largest clones. This clonotype was seen once. Its antigen is still unknown. Base qualities are not provided; no much larger clone lies one nucleotide away. One read alone is a weak basis. Study-level results and caveats: Over the following months the frequencies of hyperexpanded clones went down, and after one year T-cell counts and TCRbeta diversity were mostly credited to newly produced T cells. The apparently early alphabetaT-cell count recovery about two months after transplant was reportedly dependent on only several hundred rapidly expanded clones derived from non-depleted graft cells. In some patients, the high TCRbeta diversity seen at day 60 was put down to recipient T cells and intrathymic progenitors that had survived conditioning.

V lost 0 bases and J lost 0 bases, and the count of bases not matched to a germline gene is 6. Reading from cysteine to phenylalanine, the CDR3 counts 18 amino acids. Just CDR3 DNA is preserved here, 54 bases in frame from base 1. CDR1 and CDR2, per the germline V gene, are SGHRS and YFSETQ. The treatment or condition label on this specimen signifies: allogeneic hematopoietic cell transplantation with graft depleted of TCRalphabeta T cells and CD19 B cells. Transplant recipients were children who received TCRalphabeta/CD19-depleted allogeneic hematopoietic cell grafts. This sequence uses TRBV5-1 and TRBJ2-2; 9 bases in the middle match TRBD2. The receptor was derived from a boy aged 2 to 10 with acute lymphoblastic leukemia, due to receive a stem cell transplant. Sequenced material: PBMCs, taken before TCRalphabeta/CD19-depleted stem cell transplant. The CDR3 amino acid sequence is: CASSLAGLAGTNTGELFF. The DNA reads as follows: TGCGCCAGCAGCTTGGCGGGCCTAGCGGGAACGAACACCGGGGAGCTGTTTTTT.